This T cell receptor (beta chain) was identified during a study of neurological immune-mediated disorders. Study findings and constraints: Expanded clones shared no identical CDR3 amino acid sequences across subjects, which suggested private TCR-beta repertoires in all groups.

TCRdb redid the calling of the 5' RACE reads with MiXCR, one entry per CDR3 protein. Of fewer than 30,000 distinct CDR3 sequences in the sample, 10% to 15% were seen once. This clonotype was detected many times. Its target is not known. This sequence was found in an older woman with HTLV-1-associated myelopathy (HAM/TSP). Sequencing used PBMCs.

The DNA of the CDR3 is TGCAGTGCTAGAGAGCGGGACAGGGCCTTTGCAACTAATGAAAAACTGTTTTTT. The encoded protein is CSARERDRAFATNEKLFF. This chain connects TRBV20-1 to TRBJ1-4; 9 nucleotides align to TRBD1. Germline values: CDR1 DFQATT, CDR2 SNEGSKA (reference sequence). CDR3 length: 18 amino acids. Germline trimming cut 0 bases from V and 0 bases from J; bases unmatched to any gene: 8.